This paragraph covers one T cell receptor (beta chain) sequence. Its antigen is undetermined. V gave up 2 bases and J gave up 7 bases; unmatched junction bases: 1. Germline V gene data show CDR1 as MNHEY and CDR2 as SVGAGI. The CDR3 spans 13 residues. The record originates from a study of T cell responses to AZD1222 COVID-19 vaccine. Study-level results: White British donors predominated, females outnumbered males, and clonal diversity was possibly underestimated. The study found Spike-specific TCR breadth and depth rose after two AZD1222 doses. Just six AZD1222 recipients were seropositive at baseline.

Second-dose schedules of about 4 or about 12 weeks were combined. Assay used: immunoSEQ multiplex PCR; TCRdb lists only in-frame clones, some missing. Counted here are 28,000 or so clones, 88% occurring once; the ten biggest clones make up less than 3.5%. The sequencing used peripheral blood, collected 28 days after the second AZD1222 dose. The rearrangement links TRBV6-5 to TRBJ1-5; 8 nucleotides match TRBD1. This receptor was taken from an adult who received the AZD1222 COVID-19 vaccine. The DNA of the CDR3 is TGTGCCAGCAGTTACACAGGGGGACAGCCCCAGCATTTT. It encodes CASSYTGGQPQHF.